The 21 T cell receptor beta chains listed next were all sequenced from one sample in a study of Ad26.COV2.S vaccination and SARS-CoV-2 variants. Some clones are missing from TCRdb's copy, which holds only in-frame ones; the method was immunoSEQ multiplex PCR. The data contain approximately 150,000 clones, 80% to 90% of them singletons. The sequencing here drew on peripheral blood, taken after recovery from COVID-19. The receptors originated from a human donor who had recovered from COVID-19.

The chain uses TRBV3-1 (or the pseudogene TRBV3-2) and TRBJ1-2, with D possibly TRBD1 on 6 matching bases. This CDR3 is 17 amino acids long. V was shortened by 0 bases and J by 2 bases, with 16 bases between the two germline ends. The germline V gene encodes CDR1 LGHDT and CDR2 YNNKEL (reference sequence). CDR3 amino acids: CASSQDLRGAGNYGYTF. CDR3 nucleotide sequence: TGTGCCAGCAGCCAAGATTTGAGGGGGGCCGGGAACTATGGCTACACCTTC.

J is TRBJ1-4 and V is TRBV11-2; 9 nucleotides agree with TRBD1. Germline CDR1 is SGHAT and CDR2 is FQNNGV. This CDR3 is 15 amino acids long. V trimming: 5 bases; J trimming: 4 bases; junction bases outside the gene matches: 5. CDR3 in amino acids: CASSPPTGGNEKLFF. Written as DNA, the CDR3 is TGTGCCAGCAGCCCACCGACAGGGGGTAATGAAAAACTGTTTTTT. Variable domain in full (rest from reference TRBV11-2 and TRBJ1-4): EAGVAQSPRYKIIEKRQSVAFWCNPISGHATLYWYQQILGQGPKLLIQFQNNGVVDDSQLPKDRFSAERLKGVDSTLKIQPAKLEDSAVYLCASSPPTGGNEKLFFGSGTQLSVL.

This chain links TRBV28 with TRBJ1-2; D remains ambiguous. The CDR3 is 11 residues long. Between the trimmed V and J ends, which lost 4 bases and 7 bases, there was a span of 7 bases. Germline V CDR1 and CDR2: MDHEN, SYDVKM. The CDR3 loop is CASSYVGGYTF. CDR3 coding DNA: TGTGCCAGCAGTTACGTCGGTGGCTACACCTTC.

This chain uses TRBV28 with TRBJ1-2; no firm D call. The V gene's germline CDR1 is MDHEN and CDR2 SYDVKM. The length of the CDR3 is 15 residues. Trimming removed 3 bases from V and 0 bases from J, with 11 bases in between. In nucleotides, the CDR3 is TGTGCCAGCAGTTTGACGGGCGGACCTAACTATGGCTACACCTTC. It specifies CASSLTGGPNYGYTF.

This CDR3 reads CASSTGENTEAFF. Written as DNA, the CDR3 is TGTGCCAGCAGTACAGGGGAGAACACTGAAGCTTTCTTT. The V call is TRBV28, the J call TRBJ1-1, with 7 positions matching TRBD1. The CDR3 runs 13 residues. Trimming at V came to 5 bases and at J to 1 base, leaving 1 base not matched to a gene. Germline values: CDR1 MDHEN, CDR2 SYDVKM.

The V gene is TRBV5-1, the J gene TRBJ2-7; D may match TRBD1 or TRBD2 (6 bases each). CDR1 is SGHRS and CDR2 is YFSETQ in the germline V gene. The CDR3 spans 20 residues. V dropped 5 bases and J dropped 7 bases, with 37 bases sitting between them. CDR3 region: CASSLRVAGTPPSRNKEQYF. DNA for the CDR3: TGCGCCAGCAGTCTGCGGGTTGCGGGGACACCCCCGTCTCGGAATAAAGAGCAGTACTTC.

This chain connects TRBV19 to TRBJ1-1; weak D call: TRBD1 (6 bases). The V gene's germline CDR1 is LNHDA and CDR2 SQIVND (reference sequence). Trimming took off 6 bases at V and 8 bases at J, with 22 bases between the two ends. The CDR3 length is 15 residues. Here the CDR3 DNA reads TGTGCCAGTAGGACTCCGACAACAGGGTCGGGAGAAGCTTTCTTT. This translates into CASRTPTTGSGEAFF. The entire variable domain, with the rest obtained from reference TRBV19 and TRBJ1-1, is as follows: DGGITQSPKYLFRKEGQNVTLSCEQNLNHDAMYWYRQDPGQGLRLIYYSQIVNDFQKGDIAEGYSVSREKKESFPLTVTSAQKNPTAFYLCASRTPTTGSGEAFFGQGTRLTVV.

The V gene is TRBV14, the J gene TRBJ2-7; 8 positions agree with TRBD1. The CDR3 covers 16 residues. With V trimmed by 3 bases and J by 2 bases, 9 bases remained unmatched. Germline V gives CDR1 SGHDN, CDR2 FVKESK. CDR3 residues: CASSHANGQGPYEQYF. The CDR3 DNA reads TGTGCCAGCAGCCACGCGAATGGACAGGGACCCTACGAGCAGTACTTC. The full variable domain, its missing parts supplied by reference TRBV14 and TRBJ2-7, is EAGVTQFPSHSVIEKGQTVTLRCDPISGHDNLYWYRRVMGKEIKFLLHFVKESKQDESGMPNNRFLAERTGGTYSTLKVQPAELEDSGVYFCASSHANGQGPYEQYFGPGTRLTVT.

The V call is TRBV6-6, the J call TRBJ1-3, with 8 bases fitting TRBD1. This CDR3 spans 14 amino acids. Germline V gene data show CDR1 as MNHNY and CDR2 as SVGAGI (reference sequence). V lost 6 bases and J lost 1; bases outside the gene matches: 2. The CDR3 DNA reads as TGTGCCAGCAGAAGGACAGGGTCTGGAAACACCATATATTTT. Translation: CASRRTGSGNTIYF.

This chain connects TRBV6-5 to TRBJ2-7, with TRBD1 identical over 7 bases. J gave up 5 bases and V 7 bases, and 11 bases lay outside the gene matches. Germline V gene lookup returns CDR1 MNHEY and CDR2 SVGAGI. This CDR3 region has 14 residues. The CDR3 sequence is CASTPGTARDEQYF. For the CDR3, the DNA is TGTGCCAGCACCCCGGGGACAGCCAGGGACGAGCAGTACTTC.

This clone was seen a single time. The chain joins TRBV6-2 or TRBV6-3 to TRBJ2-7; TRBD1 is a possible D gene (6 bases). Trimming took 3 bases from V and 3 from J, leaving 9 bases between them. The CDR3 sequence is 13 residues long. Germline CDR1 MNHEY, CDR2 SVGEGT. The CDR3 nucleotides read TGTGCCAGCAGTTATACAGGGTACTACGAGCAGTACTTC. It translates to CASSYTGYYEQYF.

This rearrangement joins TRBV19 to TRBJ1-1; D call uncertain. The CDR3 contains 11 residues. Germline loops: CDR1 LNHDA, CDR2 SQIVND (reference sequence). The ends were cut back, 7 bases at V and 7 bases at J, with 10 bases in the middle. The CDR3 loop reads CASTPGHEAFF. The DNA for the CDR3 is TGTGCCAGTACCCCGGGTCATGAAGCTTTCTTT.

This clone was detected ten times or more. The V and J genes are TRBV4-3 and TRBJ1-2, with D perhaps matching TRBD1 (6 bases). Germline assignment: CDR1 LGHNA and CDR2 YSLEER. The CDR3 extends over 15 amino acids. The V end lost 3 bases, the J end lost 1 base, and 12 bases lay between the germline ends. The CDR3 DNA is TGCGCCAGCAGCCAGACAACAGGGCGTAACTATGGCTACACCTTC. Translated, it gives CASSQTTGRNYGYTF.

The CDR3 bases are TGTGCCAGCAGTTACAATCCCGGGGGTGGGGGCTACACCTTC. As protein: CASSYNPGGGGYTF. The J gene is TRBJ1-2, the V gene TRBV6-5; TRBD1 is a possible D gene (5 bases). Germline V lookup: CDR1 MNHEY, CDR2 SVGAGI. This CDR3 region has 14 residues. The V and J ends lost 2 bases and 8 bases respectively, with 15 bases between them.

The chain carries TRBV27 and TRBJ1-4; tentatively, D is TRBD1 (6 bases). The CDR3 has 14 amino acids. Germline CDR1 and CDR2: MNHEY and SMNVEV (reference sequence). V shed 5 bases and J shed 7 bases, with 14 bases lying between them. This chain's CDR3 is CASSGDGGSEKLFF. The CDR3 DNA sequence: TGTGCCAGCAGTGGGGACGGGGGCAGTGAAAAACTGTTTTTT.

The V and J genes are TRBV5-6 and TRBJ1-5; a weak D match, TRBD1 (6 bases). Germline CDR1 and CDR2: SGHDT and YYEEEE. V gave up 4 bases and J gave up 7 bases, with 27 bases separating them. CDR3 length equals 18 residues. CDR3 protein: CASSAPDRERTTRQPQHF. The CDR3 nucleotides read TGTGCCAGCAGCGCCCCGGACAGAGAGAGAACTACCCGGCAGCCCCAGCATTTT.

The chain links TRBV5-1 to TRBJ2-5; the match to TRBD1 covers 10 bases. The germline CDR1 and CDR2 sequences are SGHRS and YFSETQ. V was clipped by 0 bases and J by 4 bases; unmatched bases: 3. The CDR3 is 15 residues long. For the CDR3, the DNA is TGCGCCAGCAGCTTGGGGGACAGGGGAGGAGAGACCCAGTACTTC. The encoded protein is CASSLGDRGGETQYF. The full variable domain, with the rest looked up from reference TRBV5-1 and TRBJ2-5, is KAGVTQTPRYLIKTRGQQVTLSCSPISGHRSVSWYQQTPGQGLQFLFEYFSETQRNKGNFPGRFSGRQFSNSRSEMNVSTLELGDSALYLCASSLGDRGGETQYFGPGTRLLVL.

The rearrangement links TRBV7-9 to TRBJ2-7; 8 bases match TRBD1. J was trimmed by 1 base and V by 5 bases; bases with no gene match: 4. There are 14 residues in the CDR3. Germline V lookup: CDR1 SEHNR, CDR2 FQNEAQ (reference sequence). CDR3 sequence: CASSPGQASYEQYF. CDR3 nucleotides: TGTGCCAGCAGCCCGGGACAGGCGTCCTACGAGCAGTACTTC.

This clone has only a few counts. The V gene is TRBV29-1, the J gene TRBJ1-5; D is possibly TRBD1 (5 bases). Between the trimmed V and J ends, which lost 1 base and 7 bases, there was a span of 8 bases. Germline assignment: CDR1 SQVTM and CDR2 ANQGSEA. This CDR3 has 12 amino acids. The CDR3: CSVEAQGQPQHF. In DNA, the CDR3 is TGCAGCGTTGAAGCTCAGGGCCAGCCCCAGCATTTT. Drawing the rest from reference TRBV29-1 and TRBJ1-5, the complete variable domain is SAVISQKPSRDICQRGTSLTIQCQVDSQVTMMFWYRQQPGQSLTLIATANQGSEATYESGFVIDKFPISRPNLTFSTLTVSNMSPEDSSIYLCSVEAQGQPQHFGDGTRLSIL.

The J gene is TRBJ1-5, the V gene TRBV18; TRBD1 aligns across 9 bases. Trimming cost V 4 bases and J 2 bases; bases outside gene matches: 3. The length of the CDR3 is 15 residues. Looked up from germline, CDR1 is KGHSH and CDR2 is LQKENI. The CDR3 DNA sequence: TGTGCCAGCTCACGACAGGGGGTGCGCAATCAGCCCCAGCATTTT. Its protein is CASSRQGVRNQPQHF.

The CDR3 DNA follows: TGCGCCAGCAGCCAGGCCCTGGATGGGTTCACAGATACGCAGTATTTT. As protein: CASSQALDGFTDTQYF. The rearrangement links TRBV5-1 to TRBJ2-3, with D hard to call. The CDR3 extends over 16 amino acids. Germline assignment: CDR1 SGHRS and CDR2 YFSETQ. V lost 4 bases to trimming and J lost 2 bases, with 17 bases between them. Together with reference TRBV5-1 and TRBJ2-3, the CDR3 gives the full variable domain: KAGVTQTPRYLIKTRGQQVTLSCSPISGHRSVSWYQQTPGQGLQFLFEYFSETQRNKGNFPGRFSGRQFSNSRSEMNVSTLELGDSALYLCASSQALDGFTDTQYFGPGTRLTVL.